One sample yielded the 28 T cell receptor beta chains listed below, sequenced in a study of T cell responses to AZD1222 COVID-19 vaccine. Assay used: immunoSEQ multiplex PCR; TCRdb lists only in-frame clones, some missing. Of around 67,000 clones listed, about four fifths were seen once; the top ten hold under 8%. Source: peripheral blood, taken 28 days after the second AZD1222 dose. These receptors came from an adult who received the AZD1222 COVID-19 vaccine.

V usage is TRBV4-3 and J usage is TRBJ2-5, with a weak D call TRBD1 (5 bases). Germline CDR1 and CDR2: LGHNA and YSLEER. The CDR3 is 15 residues long. Trimming took off 0 bases at V and 5 bases at J, with 13 bases between the two ends. CDR3 bases: TGCGCCAGCAGCCAAGACTGGGGCTTGGGGGAGACCCAGTACTTC. Its translation: CASSQDWGLGETQYF.

The J gene is TRBJ2-2, the V gene TRBV6-1, with D unresolved. Germline assignment: CDR1 MNHNS and CDR2 SASEGT. The CDR3 extends over 15 amino acids. Trimming removed 2 bases at V and 0 bases at J, with 7 bases between. The CDR3 DNA follows: TGTGCCAGCAGTGAAATGACCACGAACACCGGGGAGCTGTTTTTT. This gives the protein CASSEMTTNTGELFF.

This chain links TRBV5-6 with TRBJ2-5, with D possibly matching TRBD1 (5 bases). V was cut by 4 bases and J by 4 bases, with 11 bases left in between. Per the germline V gene, CDR1 is SGHDT and CDR2 is YYEEEE. CDR3 length equals 13 residues. The CDR3 here is CASSIGHIETQYF. CDR3 DNA sequence: TGTGCCAGCAGCATAGGACATATAGAGACCCAGTACTTC.

V gene TRBV6-5 combines with J gene TRBJ1-6; D is ambiguous. The CDR3 totals 14 residues. In germline, CDR1 is MNHEY, CDR2 SVGAGI. V lost 9 bases and J 3 bases, leaving 12 bases between the germline ends. In nucleotides, the CDR3 is TGTGCCAGTCGGAGGGCGAACTATAATTCACCCCTCCACTTT. It is translated as CASRRANYNSPLHF.

The chain carries TRBV3-1 (or the pseudogene TRBV3-2) and TRBJ1-1; no definite D call. V dropped 2 bases and J dropped 3 bases, with 13 bases sitting between them. The CDR3 runs to 15 residues. Germline V gives CDR1 LGHDT, CDR2 YNNKEL (reference sequence). The DNA of the CDR3 is TGTGCCAGCAGCCAAACCCCCGCCGGGTACACTGAAGCTTTCTTT. Translated, it gives CASSQTPAGYTEAFF.

The chain has TRBV11-2 and TRBJ1-2, with D tentatively TRBD1 (5 bases). There are 13 residues in the CDR3. The V end was cut by 3 bases, the J end by 6 bases, with 11 bases between. CDR1 is SGHAT and CDR2 is FQNNGV in the germline V gene. The CDR3 region is CASSFGGVNGYTF. CDR3 coding DNA: TGTGCCAGCAGCTTTGGGGGAGTCAATGGCTACACCTTC.

The chain is built from TRBV5-6 and TRBJ1-4; 7 bases map to TRBD1. The CDR3 is made up of 16 amino acids. J lost 2 bases, V lost 2 bases, and 6 bases had no gene match. Germline V gene sequence: CDR1 SGHDT, CDR2 YYEEEE. The CDR3 sequence: CASSFGSRGTNEKLFF. CDR3 DNA: TGTGCCAGCAGCTTCGGAAGCAGGGGGACTAATGAAAAACTGTTTTTT.

The chain couples TRBV7-9 to TRBJ2-1; 11 nucleotides align to TRBD1. V was pared by 5 bases and J by 3 bases, with 6 bases of the junction left unmatched. Germline CDR1 SEHNR, CDR2 FQNEAQ (reference sequence). There are 16 residues in the CDR3. The CDR3: CASSGTGQGDYNEQFF. The CDR3 DNA reads as TGTGCCAGCAGCGGGACGGGACAGGGGGACTACAATGAGCAGTTCTTC.

The J gene is TRBJ2-3, the V gene TRBV5-1, with a tentative D call TRBD1 (5 bases). Germline CDR1 is SGHRS and CDR2 is YFSETQ. V was cut by 4 bases and J by 1 base, with 13 bases left in between. The CDR3 extends over 15 amino acids. The CDR3 DNA is TGCGCCAGCAGCGCGCAGGGTGTGGGCACAGATACGCAGTATTTT. Protein sequence: CASSAQGVGTDTQYF.

The chain's CDR3 is CASTKTGLYYEQYF. The CDR3 DNA is TGTGCCAGCACCAAAACCGGGCTTTACTACGAGCAGTACTTC. The J gene is TRBJ2-7, the V gene TRBV7-9; D gene unclear. V was cut by 7 bases and J by 3 bases, with 16 bases left in between. In germline, CDR1 is SEHNR, CDR2 FQNEAQ (reference sequence). The CDR3 extends over 14 amino acids.

The rearrangement joins TRBV7-2 to TRBJ2-2; no reliable D call. Trimming shortened V by 5 bases and J by 8 bases, and 9 bases separated the two germline ends. The germline gives CDR1 SGHTA, CDR2 FQGNSA. The CDR3 extends over 12 amino acids. CDR3 DNA sequence: TGTGCCAGCAGCCTACTTCGGGGGGAGCTGTTTTTT. It translates to CASSLLRGELFF.

This chain links TRBV5-1 with TRBJ2-7, with TRBD1 matching over 9 bases. Per the germline V gene, CDR1 is SGHRS and CDR2 is YFSETQ. There are 15 residues in the CDR3. With V trimmed by 0 bases and J by 3 bases, 4 bases remained unmatched. DNA for the CDR3: TGCGCCAGCAGCTTGGGGGACAGGGAATTCTACGAGCAGTACTTC. Its translation is CASSLGDREFYEQYF. Filled out from reference TRBV5-1 and TRBJ2-7, the complete variable domain reads KAGVTQTPRYLIKTRGQQVTLSCSPISGHRSVSWYQQTPGQGLQFLFEYFSETQRNKGNFPGRFSGRQFSNSRSEMNVSTLELGDSALYLCASSLGDREFYEQYFGPGTRLTVT.

DNA of the CDR3: TGTGCCAGCAGTTTCACGGTTAGAGGGGGCAGGGAAAAACTGTTTTTT. Translation: CASSFTVRGGREKLFF. The chain joins TRBV27 to TRBJ1-4, with 7 bases matching TRBD1. The germline gives CDR1 MNHEY, CDR2 SMNVEV (reference sequence). This CDR3 spans 16 amino acids. V was clipped by 3 bases and J by 8 bases; unmatched bases: 12.

The CDR3 reads CASSFGATGYEQYF. CDR3 sequence (DNA): TGTGCCAGCAGTTTCGGGGCAACCGGCTACGAGCAGTACTTC. This chain uses TRBV27 with TRBJ2-7; D is tentatively TRBD1 or TRBD2 (5 bases each). Per the germline V gene, CDR1 is MNHEY and CDR2 is SMNVEV (reference sequence). With 3 bases removed from V and 3 bases from J, the gap between germline ends came to 12 bases. CDR3 length equals 14 residues.

In this sample, this clone turned up once. The V and J genes are TRBV5-6 and TRBJ1-2; D perhaps matches TRBD1 (6 bases). V was trimmed by 4 bases and J by 4 bases, leaving 14 bases between them. Germline CDR1 and CDR2: SGHDT and YYEEEE. There are 14 residues in the CDR3. The CDR3: CASSQETGGYGYTF. For the CDR3, the DNA is TGTGCCAGCAGCCAAGAGACAGGCGGCTATGGCTACACCTTC.

The CDR3 sequence: CASSLVGGGEKLFF. CDR3 DNA: TGTGCCAGCAGCTTAGTAGGGGGCGGTGAAAAACTGTTTTTT. V gene TRBV7-2 combines with J gene TRBJ1-4, with TRBD1 matching over 7 bases. Germline loops: CDR1 SGHTA, CDR2 FQGNSA. The V segment lost 1 base and the J segment 7 bases; nucleotides outside the gene matches: 3. This CDR3 has 14 residues.

The rearrangement uses TRBV25-1 and TRBJ1-1; D gene unclear. The CDR3 totals 14 residues. CDR1 MGHDK and CDR2 SYGVNS come from the germline V gene. With 3 bases removed from V and 1 base from J, the gap between germline ends came to 9 bases. CDR3 sequence: CASSDDGQNTEAFF. In DNA, the CDR3 is TGTGCCAGCAGTGACGACGGCCAGAACACTGAAGCTTTCTTT.

For this clone: This sample includes further DNA sequences coding for the same CDR3. V and J are TRBV7-2 and TRBJ1-2; possible D gene TRBD1, 6 bases. The CDR3 is 14 residues long. Trimming cost V 1 base and J 2 bases, with 8 bases left between them. Germline V lookup: CDR1 SGHTA, CDR2 FQGNSA. The CDR3 loop is CASSLVQGNYGYTF. The CDR3 nucleotides are TGTGCCAGCAGCTTAGTGCAGGGGAACTATGGCTACACCTTC. The full variable domain, in which reference TRBV7-2 and TRBJ1-2 provide the parts outside the CDR3, is GAGVSQSPSNKVTEKGKDVELRCDPISGHTALYWYRQSLGQGLEFLIYFQGNSAPDKSGLPSDRFSAERTGGSVSTLTIQRTQQEDSAVYLCASSLVQGNYGYTFGSGTRLTVV.

The J gene is TRBJ2-1, the V gene TRBV11-3; 7 bases line up with TRBD1. There are 15 residues in the CDR3. The V segment lost 5 bases and the J segment 3 bases; nucleotides outside the gene matches: 7. CDR1 and CDR2 from the germline V gene are SGHNT and YENEEA. The CDR3 is CASSPNTGDYNEQFF. In DNA form, the CDR3 reads TGTGCCAGCAGCCCGAATACAGGGGACTACAATGAGCAGTTCTTC.

The rearrangement uses TRBV10-3 and TRBJ1-2; D possibly corresponds to TRBD1 (5 bases). The CDR3 sequence is 12 residues long. Germline V gene data show CDR1 as ENHRY and CDR2 as SYGVKD. V shed 11 bases and J shed 8 bases, with 18 bases lying between them. DNA for the CDR3: TGTGCCGTCGGCGGGACCCGGGAGGGCTACACCTTC. Encoded protein: CAVGGTREGYTF.

V gene TRBV27 combines with J gene TRBJ1-5; tentative D call: TRBD1 (5 bases). The V end was cut by 4 bases, the J end by 1 base, with 8 bases between. CDR3 length: 14 residues. CDR1 and CDR2 from the germline V gene are MNHEY and SMNVEV (reference sequence). CDR3 nucleotides: TGTGCCAGCAGTTATCGGGGGAGCAATCAGCCCCAGCATTTT. The encoded protein is CASSYRGSNQPQHF.

In DNA form, the CDR3 reads TGTGCCAGCAGCTTAGGGGGGGGAGCGGGGAAAGTGAACACTGAAGCTTTCTTT. It translates to CASSLGGGAGKVNTEAFF. The V call is TRBV5-4, the J call TRBJ1-1; a weak D match, TRBD1 (6 bases). The CDR3 has 18 amino acids. V lost 2 bases to trimming and J lost 0 bases, with 20 bases between them. Germline CDR1 and CDR2: SGHNT and YYREEE (reference sequence).

The genes are TRBV29-1 and TRBJ2-1; the match to TRBD1 covers 7 bases. Trimming cost V 3 bases and J 0 bases; bases outside gene matches: 2. The CDR3 totals 14 residues. Germline CDR1 reads SQVTM; CDR2 reads ANQGSEA. DNA for the CDR3: TGCAGCGTTGAGGGACAGCCCTCCTACAATGAGCAGTTCTTC. It translates to CSVEGQPSYNEQFF.

In DNA, the CDR3 is TGTGCCATCAGTGAGCAAAAGCGCAGTTCCCTTATGGGCTACACCTTC. Its translation: CAISEQKRSSLMGYTF. This chain links TRBV10-3 with TRBJ1-2, with D hard to call. V dropped 2 bases and J dropped 8 bases, with 21 bases sitting between them. CDR1 and CDR2 (germline): ENHRY, SYGVKD. The CDR3 length is 16 residues.

The chain carries TRBV19 and TRBJ1-1, with D unresolved. V was shortened by 3 bases and J by 3 bases, with 8 bases between the two germline ends. The CDR3 is 13 residues long. Germline CDR1 reads LNHDA; CDR2 reads SQIVND (reference sequence). The CDR3 loop is CASSINSYTEAFF. DNA of the CDR3: TGTGCCAGTAGTATTAACAGTTACACTGAAGCTTTCTTT.

To note about this clone: Other DNA sequences from this sample encode an identical CDR3 as well. This chain links TRBV15 with TRBJ1-3, with D uncertain. Germline V gives CDR1 LNHNV, CDR2 YYDKDF (reference sequence). Trimming stripped 0 bases from V and 0 bases from J, with 6 bases between. The CDR3 length is 15 residues. The CDR3 here is CATSRDSGSGNTIYF. CDR3 nucleotides: TGTGCCACCAGCAGAGATTCTGGCTCTGGAAACACCATATATTTT.

The chain uses TRBV6-2 or TRBV6-3 and TRBJ1-5; 9 nucleotides agree with TRBD1. V lost 4 bases to trimming and J lost 6 bases; unmatched junction nucleotides: 13. The CDR3 covers 17 residues. Germline V gene lookup returns CDR1 MNHEY and CDR2 SVGEGT. CDR3 region: CASSSPPRDRVGQPQHF. The CDR3 DNA sequence: TGTGCCAGCAGTTCCCCTCCCCGGGACAGGGTCGGTCAGCCCCAGCATTTT.

The chain employs TRBV2 and TRBJ2-2; D remains unclear. The CDR3 is made up of 16 amino acids. Trimming removed 8 bases at V and 5 bases at J, with 21 bases between. The germline CDR1 and CDR2 sequences are SNHLY and FYNNEI. CDR3 amino acids: CASDSSLGFVTGELFF. The CDR3 nucleotides read TGTGCCAGCGATTCGTCGCTTGGTTTTGTTACCGGGGAGCTGTTTTTT.